Listed below are T cell receptor beta chains from one sample, sequenced in a study of blood T cell repertoires in COVID-19. Measured with immunoSEQ multiplex PCR; TCRdb has only the in-frame clones, and not every one. The sample shows 200,000 to 250,000 clones, 70% to 90% of them seen only once. The sample taken for sequencing was peripheral blood. The source is a man aged 50 to 60 with COVID-19, enrolled during active disease. CDR3s include the opening cysteine and the closing phenylalanine or tryptophan. The order of the fields is CDR3 protein, CDR3 DNA, J gene, V gene, clone size, D gene. A D gene is named only where the DNA matches it firmly. Where a row states a size, it is once, few, many or the class of an expanded clone; other rows omit it.

CASKRGGRDEQYF,TGTGCCAGCAAGCGGGGGGGCCGTGACGAGCAGTACTTC,TRBJ2-7,TRBV6-5,.,TRBD2
CSVTGTAMNTEAFF,TGCAGCGTTACCGGGACAGCTATGAACACTGAAGCTTTCTTT,TRBJ1-1,TRBV29-1,.,TRBD1
CASSYGTLNPYGYTF,TGTGCCAGCAGTTACGGGACACTTAATCCCTATGGCTACACCTTC,TRBJ1-2,TRBV6-2/TRBV6-3,.,.
CASGFQGIQETQYF,TGTGCCAGCGGCTTTCAGGGGATACAAGAGACCCAGTACTTC,TRBJ2-5,TRBV2,.,.
CASRDRDRDNEQFF,TGTGCCAGCAGAGACCGGGACAGGGACAATGAGCAGTTCTTC,TRBJ2-1,TRBV6-5,once,TRBD1
CASSLEGQYEQYF,TGCGCCAGCAGCCTTGAGGGACAGTACGAGCAGTACTTC,TRBJ2-7,TRBV5-1,.,TRBD1
CASSFATWTGWYEQYF,TGCGCCAGCAGCTTCGCCACGTGGACAGGGTGGTACGAGCAGTACTTC,TRBJ2-7,TRBV5-1,.,TRBD1
CAWSLKRGANVLTF,TGTGCCTGGAGTCTCAAGAGGGGGGCCAACGTCCTGACTTTC,TRBJ2-6,TRBV30,.,.
CASSIIGQGAGYTF,TGTGCCAGTAGTATTATTGGACAGGGGGCTGGCTACACCTTC,TRBJ1-2,TRBV19,.,TRBD1
CASSLTSGGDTQYF,TGTGCCAGCAGCCTAACTAGCGGGGGAGATACGCAGTATTTT,TRBJ2-3,TRBV9,.,TRBD2
CASSLEMDNEQYF,TGTGCCAGCAGTCTCGAAATGGACAACGAGCAGTACTTC,TRBJ2-7,TRBV27,.,.